This T cell receptor beta chain was observed in a study of blood T cell repertoires in COVID-19. At the level of the study: The cDNA or gDNA used as material had been derived from T cells, B-cell-depleted T cells, or PBMCs.

This CDR3 is built from 12 residues. CDR1 and CDR2 from the germline V gene are MNHEY and SVGEGT. V lost 5 bases and J lost 10, with 11 bases in between. In the original analysis: Counts of nucleated cells, estimated from reference gene primer amplification, were obtained. Generated by immunoSEQ multiplex PCR, the TCRdb table keeps only in-frame clones and is missing some. The DNA gave D and trimming, while V, J and clone size come from that table. The table has 200,000 to 300,000 clones, around 86% seen once. This receptor was obtained from a young woman who had recovered from COVID-19. V usage is TRBV6-2 or TRBV6-3 and J usage is TRBJ1-4, with D tentatively TRBD1 (6 bases). The source material was peripheral blood. This chain's CDR3 is CASSHREGKLFF. Here the CDR3 DNA reads TGTGCCAGCAGTCACAGGGAGGGAAAACTGTTTTTT.